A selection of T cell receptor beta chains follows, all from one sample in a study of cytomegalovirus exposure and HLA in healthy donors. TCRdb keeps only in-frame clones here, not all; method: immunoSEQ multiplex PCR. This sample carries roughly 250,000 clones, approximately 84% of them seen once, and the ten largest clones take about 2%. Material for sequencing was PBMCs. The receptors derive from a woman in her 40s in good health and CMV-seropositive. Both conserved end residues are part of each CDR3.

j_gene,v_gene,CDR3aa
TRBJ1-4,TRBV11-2,CASSRTGSYGTNEKLFF
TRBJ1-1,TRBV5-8,CASSLVGQGLGAFF
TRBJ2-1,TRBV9,CASSGPLAGVGEQFF
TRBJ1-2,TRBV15,CATSRDKAQGYGYTF
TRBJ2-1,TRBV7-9,CASSPGFALREFSYNEQFF
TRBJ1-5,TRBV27,CASSLTGIKGNQPQHF
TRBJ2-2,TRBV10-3,CAISERRQGINTGELFF
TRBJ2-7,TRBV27,CASSFLQGEASYEQYF
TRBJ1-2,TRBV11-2,CASSFDTNYGYTF
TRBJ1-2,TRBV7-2,CASSPTGLSGGYTF
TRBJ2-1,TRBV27,CASMGQLTSGVEQFF
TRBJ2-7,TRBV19,CASSITGGYEQYF
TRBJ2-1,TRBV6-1,CASSRGGTNNEQFF
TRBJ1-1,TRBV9,CASSVGRGTEAFF
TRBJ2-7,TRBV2,CASGRDSYEQYF
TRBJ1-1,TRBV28,CASMVTGRTEAFF
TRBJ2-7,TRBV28,CASSLIGTFTYEQYF
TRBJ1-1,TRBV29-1,CSVHRDRGNTEAFF
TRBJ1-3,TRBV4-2,CASSQEPQGFFSGNTIYF
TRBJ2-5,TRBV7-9,CASSTGLHQETQYF
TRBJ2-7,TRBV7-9,CASSLETYEQYF
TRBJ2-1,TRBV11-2,CASSNTGTGVYNEQFF
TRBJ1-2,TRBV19,CASSLTTAGQGYGYTF
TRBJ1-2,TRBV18,CASSPSGTGLANYGYTF
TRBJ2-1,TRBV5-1,CASRSRGNEQFF
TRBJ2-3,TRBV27,CASSLEAGGGGGTDTQYF
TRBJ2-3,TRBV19,CASSPQGGGLAGGPTQYF
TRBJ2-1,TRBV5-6,CASSSRRSEQFF
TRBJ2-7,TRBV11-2,CASSLAWTGIEQYF
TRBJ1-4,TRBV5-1,CASSLTGVANEKLFF
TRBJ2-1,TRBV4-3,CASSQVLADSNAYNEQFF
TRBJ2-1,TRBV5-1,CASSLQRADNEQFF
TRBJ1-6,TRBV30,CAGGDRDSPLHF
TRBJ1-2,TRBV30,CAWMGRSSYGYTF
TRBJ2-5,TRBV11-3,CASSPGLAGVYETQYF
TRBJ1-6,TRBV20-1,CSATTPTGHPF
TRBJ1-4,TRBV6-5,CASSGTEGEKLFF
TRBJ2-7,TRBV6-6,CASSLSGRPLEQYF
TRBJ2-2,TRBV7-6,CASSLAGTSGKNTGELFF
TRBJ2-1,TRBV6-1,CASSEDPAGLYNEQFF
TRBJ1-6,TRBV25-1,CASSEYSDRTYNSPLHF
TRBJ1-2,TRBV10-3,CAIRGDSTYGYTF
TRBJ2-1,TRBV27,CASSQRNEQFF
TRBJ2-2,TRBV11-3,CASSLRTGIAGELFF
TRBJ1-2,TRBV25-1,CASSVRGGYYTF
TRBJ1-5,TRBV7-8,CASSIGTAQDYQPQHF
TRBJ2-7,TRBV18,CASSPAGGYEQYF
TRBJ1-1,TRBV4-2,CASSPQGDRLANTEAFF
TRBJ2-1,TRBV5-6,CASSLVGSGRNNEQFF
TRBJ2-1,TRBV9,CASSVGAGNNEQFF
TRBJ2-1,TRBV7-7,CASSLGGSGRLNEQFF